Following are 13 T cell receptor beta chains from one sample sequenced in a study of blood T cell repertoires in COVID-19. Assay: immunoSEQ multiplex PCR; the TCRdb copy retains only in-frame clones and omits some. The sample has approximately 280,000 clones, roughly 89% seen once. The sequenced sample was peripheral blood. Receptors were obtained from a man aged 40-49 years with acute or convalescent COVID-19.

This chain uses TRBV11-2 with TRBJ1-4, with a weak D call TRBD1 (6 bases). V was clipped by 5 bases and J by 4 bases, with 14 bases between them. CDR1 is SGHAT and CDR2 is FQNNGV in the germline V gene. CDR3 size: 15 residues. The CDR3 region has the DNA TGTGCCAGCAGCCCCGACAGGACCTTTAATGAAAAACTGTTTTTT. Its translation is CASSPDRTFNEKLFF.

This clone is a singleton in its sample. The chain carries TRBV5-4 and TRBJ2-1; 8 bases are a match to TRBD2. The CDR3 loop spans 17 amino acids. Germline V gene data show CDR1 as SGHNT and CDR2 as YYREEE (reference sequence). Trimming took 5 bases from V and 2 from J; bases not matched to a gene: 12. The DNA for the CDR3 is TGTGCCAGCAGTTCCGGGGGGGCCGCAGGGGCCTACAATGAGCAGTTCTTC. Encoded protein: CASSSGGAAGAYNEQFF.

J is TRBJ1-1 and V is TRBV5-4; D might be TRBD1 (6 bases). The V end lost 4 bases, the J end lost 4 bases, and 17 bases lay between the germline ends. The CDR3 runs 15 residues. Germline-derived CDR1 and CDR2 are SGHNT and YYREEE (reference sequence). CDR3 residues: CASSLNPQGITEAFF. The CDR3 DNA follows: TGTGCCAGCAGCCTAAACCCCCAGGGGATCACTGAAGCTTTCTTT.

The genes are TRBV5-1 and TRBJ1-6; TRBD1 agrees at 9 bases. J lost 6 bases, V lost 4 bases, and 8 bases had no gene match. The CDR3 sequence is 16 residues long. Germline V gives CDR1 SGHRS, CDR2 YFSETQ. This chain's CDR3 is CASSRHDRGANSPLHF. As DNA, the CDR3 is TGCGCCAGCAGCCGTCATGACAGGGGGGCTAATTCACCCCTCCACTTT.

The genes are TRBV12-5 and TRBJ1-3; D gene ambiguous. Germline V gene lookup returns CDR1 LGHNT and CDR2 FRNRAP. V lost 0 bases to trimming and J lost 3 bases, with 9 bases between them. The CDR3 loop spans 15 amino acids. The CDR3 sequence is CASGLVPSSGNTIYF. Here the CDR3 DNA reads TGTGCTAGTGGTTTGGTCCCGTCGAGTGGAAACACCATATATTTT.

This rearrangement joins TRBV3-1 (or the pseudogene TRBV3-2) to TRBJ1-1; tentative D call: TRBD1 (5 bases). CDR3 length: 13 residues. Germline V gene sequence: CDR1 LGHDT, CDR2 YNNKEL (reference sequence). V lost 7 bases and J lost 4, with 13 bases in between. The CDR3: CASTEGRGTEAFF. In nucleotides, the CDR3 is TGTGCCAGCACCGAGGGGAGGGGCACTGAAGCTTTCTTT.

The chain is built from TRBV2 and TRBJ1-2; the D gene is possibly TRBD1 (5 bases). There are 14 residues in the CDR3. Per germline, CDR1 SNHLY and CDR2 FYNNEI. Trimming took 6 bases from V and 0 from J, leaving 11 bases between them. CDR3 loop: CASRQGPANYGYTF. The CDR3 DNA follows: TGTGCCAGCAGGCAGGGCCCAGCTAACTATGGCTACACCTTC.

J is TRBJ1-2 and V is TRBV2; TRBD1 matches 8 bases. The germline V gene has CDR1 SNHLY and CDR2 FYNNEI. The V and J ends lost 3 bases and 8 bases, in that order; junction bases with no gene match: 11. This CDR3 contains 15 residues. CDR3 amino acids: CASSEAWTGSVGYTF. CDR3 nucleotides: TGTGCCAGCAGTGAGGCCTGGACAGGGTCCGTCGGCTACACCTTC.

The chain carries TRBV5-1 and TRBJ1-1; the D is unclear. V shed 1 base and J shed 1 base, with 5 bases lying between them. The germline V gene encodes CDR1 SGHRS and CDR2 YFSETQ. The CDR3 has 13 amino acids. CDR3 in amino acids: CASSLNRNTEAFF. CDR3 nucleotides: TGCGCCAGCAGCTTGAACAGGAACACTGAAGCTTTCTTT.

The chain carries TRBV19 and TRBJ2-7; possible D gene TRBD1, 5 bases. CDR1 is LNHDA and CDR2 is SQIVND in the germline V gene (reference sequence). CDR3 length: 13 residues. Deletions cut 1 base from V and 3 bases from J, with 7 bases between. CDR3 protein: CASSIVQDYEQYF. CDR3 coding DNA: TGTGCCAGTAGTATAGTACAGGACTACGAGCAGTACTTC.

The chain carries TRBV15 and TRBJ2-1; D might be TRBD2 (6 bases). CDR1 LNHNV and CDR2 YYDKDF come from the germline V gene (reference sequence). The length of the CDR3 is 14 residues. Trimming cost V 3 bases and J 7 bases, with 13 bases left between them. The CDR3 region is CATSRNPGVNEQFF. The CDR3 DNA sequence: TGTGCCACCAGCAGGAACCCGGGAGTTAATGAGCAGTTCTTC.

The count of this clone is one. The genes are TRBV19 and TRBJ1-2; no definite D call. CDR3 length: 14 amino acids. V was clipped by 9 bases and J by 2 bases, with 16 bases between them. In germline, CDR1 is LNHDA, CDR2 SQIVND (reference sequence). CDR3 sequence reads: CASRRGSINYGYTF. In DNA, the CDR3 is TGTGCCAGCCGCCGCGGATCAATCAACTATGGCTACACCTTC.

CDR3 protein: CASSPGLAVYNEQFF. The CDR3 bases are TGTGCCAGCAGCCCGGGACTAGCGGTTTACAATGAGCAGTTCTTC. The chain combines TRBV7-6 with TRBJ2-1; TRBD2 aligns across 11 bases. Losses at the gene ends were 5 bases for V and 4 bases for J; bases not matched to a gene: 4. Germline V gene lookup returns CDR1 SGHVS and CDR2 FNYEAQ. This CDR3 spans 15 amino acids.